This entry lists 27 T cell receptor beta chains sequenced from one sample in a study of OX40 agonist ivuxolimab in advanced cancers. Produced via immunoSEQ multiplex PCR; TCRdb's table is partial and in-frame only. The repertoire consists of fewer than 15,000 clones, with less than 90% occurring once and the leading ten covering about a third. The input for sequencing was CD4+ or CD8+ T cells sorted from blood, taken in a trial of the OX40 agonist ivuxolimab. These receptors all stem from an adult with an advanced solid tumor such as melanoma, head and neck, liver or kidney cancer.

There are a few counts of this clone. The chain is built from TRBV2 and TRBJ2-2; D is unclear. With 1 base removed from V and 5 bases from J, the gap between germline ends came to 20 bases. The CDR3 covers 18 residues. Germline values: CDR1 SNHLY, CDR2 FYNNEI. The CDR3 spells CASSEGGRTAYRTGELFF. The CDR3 bases are TGTGCCAGCAGTGAAGGTGGCAGGACCGCTTATCGGACCGGGGAGCTGTTTTTT.

This clone was observed a few times. This chain uses TRBV27 with TRBJ2-7; 7 nucleotides align to TRBD2. The CDR3 has 13 residues. The germline gives CDR1 MNHEY, CDR2 SMNVEV (reference sequence). Trimming took 5 bases from V and 2 from J; bases not matched to a gene: 3. This CDR3 is CASSPGRAYEQYF. In DNA, the CDR3 is TGTGCCAGCAGTCCAGGGAGGGCCTACGAGCAGTACTTC.

V gene TRBV7-6 combines with J gene TRBJ2-2; 14 bases are a match to TRBD2. J gave up 6 bases and V 1 base, and 7 bases lay outside the gene matches. This CDR3 spans 18 amino acids. CDR1 is SGHVS and CDR2 is FNYEAQ in the germline V gene. The CDR3 sequence is CASSLGLAGGPRAGELFF. The CDR3 region has the DNA TGTGCCAGCAGCTTAGGACTAGCGGGAGGGCCGAGGGCCGGGGAGCTGTTTTTT. The complete variable domain, with remaining parts taken from reference TRBV7-6 and TRBJ2-2, reads GAGVSQSPRYKVTKRGQDVALRCDPISGHVSLYWYRQALGQGPEFLTYFNYEAQQDKSGLPNDRFSAERPEGSISTLTIQRTEQRDSAMYRCASSLGLAGGPRAGELFFGEGSRLTVL.

J is TRBJ2-7 and V is TRBV19; no firm D call. Trimming removed 11 bases from V and 6 bases from J, with 11 bases in between. CDR1 is LNHDA, CDR2 SQIVND, per germline (reference sequence). The CDR3 is 10 amino acids. CDR3: CAAGSIEQYF. The DNA of the CDR3 is TGTGCCGCAGGATCCATCGAGCAGTACTTC.

This clone has more than one count but fewer than ten. This chain links TRBV5-4 with TRBJ2-1, with 9 bases identical to TRBD2. Germline V gives CDR1 SGHNT, CDR2 YYREEE (reference sequence). The CDR3 is made up of 16 amino acids. V trimming: 5 bases; J trimming: 8 bases; junction bases outside the gene matches: 14. CDR3 residues: CASSSIAGDIGDEQFF. For the CDR3, the DNA is TGTGCCAGCAGTTCAATAGCGGGAGATATTGGAGATGAGCAGTTCTTC.

V usage is TRBV30 and J usage is TRBJ1-1; D gene uncertain. Trimming shortened V by 0 bases and J by 4 bases, and 12 bases separated the two germline ends. This CDR3 is built from 14 residues. Per the germline V gene, CDR1 is GTSNPN and CDR2 is SVGIG (reference sequence). CDR3 sequence (DNA): TGTGCCTGGAGTGTCGGGATATTGGGCACTGAAGCTTTCTTT. It translates to CAWSVGILGTEAFF.

This clone showed up just a few times. The chain uses TRBV11-3 and TRBJ2-1; no firm D call. Trimming cost V 3 bases and J 6 bases, with 15 bases left between them. Germline V gene sequence: CDR1 SGHNT, CDR2 YENEEA. The CDR3 contains 15 residues. CDR3: CASSFDGGEGNEQFF. The DNA of the CDR3 is TGTGCCAGCAGCTTCGATGGTGGGGAAGGCAATGAGCAGTTCTTC.

The rearrangement links TRBV29-1 to TRBJ2-5; 11 bases fit TRBD2. The CDR3 has 14 residues. Germline V gene data show CDR1 as SQVTM and CDR2 as ANQGSEA. J was trimmed by 5 bases and V by 7 bases; bases with no gene match: 9. CDR3 protein: CSAHSGRAFETQYF. The CDR3, as DNA: TGCAGCGCCCATAGCGGGAGGGCCTTCGAGACCCAGTACTTC.

V usage is TRBV27 and J usage is TRBJ2-5; TRBD2 matches 8 bases. From germline, CDR1 is MNHEY and CDR2 SMNVEV (reference sequence). V lost 4 bases, J lost 1 base, and 5 bases stayed unmatched. The CDR3 covers 15 residues. In DNA, the CDR3 is TGTGCCAGCAGTTCTGGGACTAGGATCCAAGAGACCCAGTACTTC. Its protein is CASSSGTRIQETQYF.

The V gene is TRBV4-1, the J gene TRBJ2-5, with 9 bases lining up with TRBD2. Trimming took 0 bases from V and 2 from J; bases not matched to a gene: 13. CDR3 length: 19 residues. The germline V gene encodes CDR1 MGHRA and CDR2 YSYEKL. CDR3 nucleotides: TGCGCCAGCAGCCAAGATGGGGGGAGACTAGCGGAGATTCAAGAGACCCAGTACTTC. Encoded protein: CASSQDGGRLAEIQETQYF.

The rearrangement joins TRBV19 to TRBJ1-5; no clear D. CDR3 length: 14 amino acids. Germline V gives CDR1 LNHDA, CDR2 SQIVND (reference sequence). The V end lost 3 bases, the J end lost 3 bases, and 9 bases lay between the germline ends. The CDR3 spells CASSMAAPNQPQHF. In DNA, the CDR3 is TGTGCCAGTAGTATGGCGGCCCCCAATCAGCCCCAGCATTTT.

Comment on this clone: A much larger clone differs by one base, so this may be a read error. V gene TRBV19 combines with J gene TRBJ1-5; D unresolved. Trimming cost V 4 bases and J 9 bases, with 16 bases left between them. The CDR3 extends over 14 amino acids. The germline V gene encodes CDR1 LNHDA and CDR2 SQIVND (reference sequence). CDR3 protein: CASSTRGGPRPQHF. The DNA of the CDR3 is TGTGCCAGTAGTACCCGCGGTGGCCCCCGGCCCCAGCATTTT.

The J gene is TRBJ1-1, the V gene TRBV6-1, with 8 bases aligning to TRBD1. The CDR3 has 16 amino acids. The trim removed 4 bases at V and 0 bases at J, leaving 7 bases unmatched. Germline V lookup: CDR1 MNHNS, CDR2 SASEGT. CDR3 loop: CASSATGVIMNTEAFF. The CDR3, as DNA: TGTGCCAGCAGTGCGACAGGGGTCATTATGAACACTGAAGCTTTCTTT.

V gene TRBV7-2 combines with J gene TRBJ2-2; D not resolved. The germline V gene has CDR1 SGHTA and CDR2 FQGNSA. The CDR3 extends over 14 amino acids. V was shortened by 3 bases and J by 4 bases, with 9 bases between the two germline ends. The CDR3 coding sequence is TGTGCCAGCAGCTTTACAACGATCACCGGGGAGCTGTTTTTT. It codes for CASSFTTITGELFF.

The V call is TRBV7-9, the J call TRBJ1-2; 7 bases agree with TRBD1. V dropped 6 bases and J dropped 0; count of bases not matched to a gene: 1. Germline V lookup: CDR1 SEHNR, CDR2 FQNEAQ (reference sequence). This CDR3 contains 13 residues. The CDR3 reads CASRQGANYGYTF. CDR3 DNA: TGTGCCAGCAGGCAGGGGGCTAACTATGGCTACACCTTC.

By its share, this clone is medium-sized. The DNA for the CDR3 is TGTGCCAGCAGTTCCTCCGACAGGGTCACTGAAGCTTTCTTT. Its protein is CASSSSDRVTEAFF. J is TRBJ1-1 and V is TRBV28; 7 bases agree with TRBD1. Germline V gene sequence: CDR1 MDHEN, CDR2 SYDVKM. The CDR3 contains 14 residues. V gave up 4 bases and J gave up 4 bases; unmatched junction bases: 6.

The gene calls are TRBV7-3 and TRBJ1-2, with D maybe TRBD1 (5 bases). The germline gives CDR1 SGHTA, CDR2 FQGTGA. V gave up 5 bases and J gave up 1 base, with 14 bases separating them. The CDR3 has 15 residues. In DNA form, the CDR3 reads TGTGCCAGCAGCGAAGGGACGGGGCTTAACTATGGCTACACCTTC. It codes for CASSEGTGLNYGYTF.

CDR3 amino acids: CASSYPSEQFF. The CDR3, as DNA: TGTGCCAGCAGTTACCCTAGTGAGCAGTTCTTC. This chain connects TRBV6-6 to TRBJ2-1; no clear D. V dropped 2 bases and J dropped 9 bases, with 5 bases sitting between them. Germline assignment: CDR1 MNHNY and CDR2 SVGAGI (reference sequence). The CDR3 totals 11 residues.

V gene TRBV29-1 combines with J gene TRBJ2-1; D perhaps matches TRBD2 (5 bases). This CDR3 region has 14 residues. V gave up 1 base and J gave up 3 bases, with 10 bases separating them. Germline CDR1 and CDR2: SQVTM and ANQGSEA. This CDR3 is CSVEGLAGYNEQFF. The CDR3 nucleotides read TGCAGCGTTGAAGGGCTAGCCGGCTACAATGAGCAGTTCTTC.

This clone is medium-sized within its sample. The rearrangement links TRBV11-2 to TRBJ2-7; D gene uncertain. Germline V gene lookup returns CDR1 SGHAT and CDR2 FQNNGV. The V end lost 1 base, the J end lost 5 bases, and 12 bases lay between the germline ends. The CDR3 is 14 residues long. The CDR3 region is CASSLAVRADEQYF. The DNA of the CDR3 is TGTGCCAGCAGCTTAGCGGTTAGGGCCGACGAGCAGTACTTC.

This clone is labeled large. The chain recombines TRBV19 with TRBJ2-3; TRBD1 is a possible D gene (5 bases). The germline CDR1 and CDR2 sequences are LNHDA and SQIVND (reference sequence). This CDR3 comprises 15 residues. Trimming removed 5 bases at V and 0 bases at J, with 12 bases between. The CDR3 DNA reads as TGTGCCAGTAGTCCAGGGTTGTCTAGCACAGATACGCAGTATTTT. Amino acid sequence: CASSPGLSSTDTQYF. The whole variable domain, filled in from reference TRBV19 and TRBJ2-3, reads DGGITQSPKYLFRKEGQNVTLSCEQNLNHDAMYWYRQDPGQGLRLIYYSQIVNDFQKGDIAEGYSVSREKKESFPLTVTSAQKNPTAFYLCASSPGLSSTDTQYFGPGTRLTVL.

Here the CDR3 DNA reads TGCGCCAGCAGTGCGTTAGGGGTCACTGGGGCCAACGTCCTGACTTTC. As protein: CASSALGVTGANVLTF. The chain combines TRBV10-2 with TRBJ2-6; D perhaps matches TRBD1 (5 bases). The germline V gene encodes CDR1 WSHSY and CDR2 SAAADI. The length of the CDR3 is 16 residues. V gave up 4 bases and J gave up 2 bases, with 12 bases separating them.

This clone has just a few counts. This chain connects TRBV6-1 to TRBJ2-7; 11 bases match TRBD1. Germline V gives CDR1 MNHNS, CDR2 SASEGT. V was pared by 7 bases and J by 7 bases, with 12 bases of the junction left unmatched. This CDR3 is built from 15 residues. Here the CDR3 reads CASTPGWTGGEEQYF. In DNA form, the CDR3 reads TGTGCCAGCACCCCAGGCTGGACAGGGGGCGAAGAGCAGTACTTC.

The gene calls are TRBV7-9 and TRBJ1-6; D perhaps matches TRBD1 (6 bases). The germline gives CDR1 SEHNR, CDR2 FQNEAQ (reference sequence). V shed 3 bases and J shed 14 bases, with 17 bases lying between them. The CDR3 contains 14 residues. The CDR3 region is CASSLPQGIGALHF. The CDR3 DNA reads as TGTGCCAGCAGCTTGCCACAGGGTATTGGGGCCCTCCACTTT.

This sequence joins TRBV5-8 and TRBJ2-3, with TRBD2 matching over 11 bases. The germline V gene has CDR1 SGHTS and CDR2 YDEGEE. V dropped 5 bases and J dropped 2; count of bases not matched to a gene: 7. CDR3 size: 16 residues. CDR3 sequence reads: CASRRPSGGLTDTQYF. In DNA, the CDR3 is TGTGCCAGCAGACGCCCTAGCGGGGGGCTCACAGATACGCAGTATTTT. Using reference TRBV5-8 and TRBJ2-3 for the parts outside the CDR3, the full variable domain is EAGVTQSPTHLIKTRGQQATLRCSPISGHTSVYWYQQALGLGLQFLLWYDEGEERNRGNFPPRFSGRQFPNYSSELNVNALELEDSALYLCASRRPSGGLTDTQYFGPGTRLTVL.

The chain carries TRBV6-6 and TRBJ1-5; D remains ambiguous. CDR1 and CDR2 (germline): MNHNY, SVGAGI (reference sequence). The germline V and J ends were trimmed by 6 bases and 0 bases, with 6 bases remaining between them. CDR3 length: 13 residues. CDR3 coding DNA: TGTGCCAGCAGCCGTAATAGCAATCAGCCCCAGCATTTT. Translating it yields CASSRNSNQPQHF.

The V call is TRBV27, the J call TRBJ1-1, with unresolved D. Trimming pared 4 bases from V and 1 base from J, leaving 7 bases between. The CDR3 loop spans 13 amino acids. Germline V CDR1 and CDR2: MNHEY, SMNVEV (reference sequence). DNA for the CDR3: TGTGCCAGCAGTTCGTCGGAGAACACTGAAGCTTTCTTT. It translates to CASSSSENTEAFF.